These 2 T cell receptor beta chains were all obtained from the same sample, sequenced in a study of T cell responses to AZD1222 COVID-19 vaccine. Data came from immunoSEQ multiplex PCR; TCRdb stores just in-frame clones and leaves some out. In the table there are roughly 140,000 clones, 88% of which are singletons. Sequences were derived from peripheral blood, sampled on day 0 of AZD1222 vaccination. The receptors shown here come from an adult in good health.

This CDR3 is CASTRGQVSNQPQHF. CDR3 DNA sequence: TGTGCCAGCACTAGGGGACAGGTTAGCAATCAGCCCCAGCATTTT. This chain uses TRBV5-6 with TRBJ1-5, with 8 bases lining up with TRBD1. Germline lookup yields CDR1 SGHDT and CDR2 YYEEEE. The CDR3 length is 15 residues. Germline trimming cut 6 bases from V and 0 bases from J; bases unmatched to any gene: 5.

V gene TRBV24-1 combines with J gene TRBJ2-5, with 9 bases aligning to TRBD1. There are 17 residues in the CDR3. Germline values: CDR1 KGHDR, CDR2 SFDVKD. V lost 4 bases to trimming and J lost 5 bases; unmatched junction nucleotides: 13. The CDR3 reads CATSEASGQGLAETQYF. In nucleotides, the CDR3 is TGTGCCACCAGTGAGGCCTCAGGACAGGGGTTAGCGGAGACCCAGTACTTC.